Detailed here is one T cell receptor (beta chain). The antigen remains unidentified. Treatment described: oral pan-JAK inhibitor, 5-10 mg twice daily. TCR sequencing used cDNA made by reverse transcription of extracted RNA. This table comes from immunoSEQ multiplex PCR, and its TCRdb copy is limited to in-frame clones, with some not included. Of roughly 220,000 clones listed, around two fifths are singletons. This record belongs to a study of CD8+ T cells in alopecia areata. This CDR3 has 16 amino acids. From germline, CDR1 is SGHRS and CDR2 YFSETQ. Germline trimming cut 4 bases from V and 2 bases from J; bases unmatched to any gene: 6. Findings and limits, study-wide: A great number of expanded lesional clones endured in scalp and blood during tofacitinib. Normal scalp showed lower clonality than lesional scalp, especially alopecia totalis/universalis.

The V call is TRBV5-1, the J call TRBJ2-5; 12 positions agree with TRBD2. The receptor was isolated from a human donor with alopecia areata. The sample here was CD4+ T cells sorted from blood, taken around week 30, from a patient treated with tofacitinib. CDR3: CASSPGLAGKQETQYF. The CDR3 bases are TGCGCCAGCAGCCCAGGACTAGCGGGAAAACAAGAGACCCAGTACTTC.